The 26 T cell receptor beta chains given below trace back to one sample, sequenced in a study of T cells in tuberculosis. Sequenced by immunoSEQ multiplex PCR; TCRdb stores in-frame clones only, minus some. The table has 30,000 to 45,000 clones, over 90% seen once. Source material: PBMCs. Receptor source: a donor aged 10 to 29 with latent tuberculosis or without tuberculosis infection.

The chain links TRBV6-5 to TRBJ2-7, with 12 bases matching TRBD2. In germline, CDR1 is MNHEY, CDR2 SVGAGI. With V trimmed by 5 bases and J by 2 bases, 4 bases remained unmatched. CDR3 size: 15 residues. CDR3 in amino acids: CASSTASGGAYEQYF. In DNA, the CDR3 is TGTGCCAGCAGTACGGCTAGCGGGGGGGCCTACGAGCAGTACTTC.

This clone has only a few counts. This sequence joins TRBV30 and TRBJ1-2; D perhaps matches TRBD1 (6 bases). CDR3 length: 12 amino acids. V lost 0 bases and J 4 bases, leaving 6 bases between the germline ends. The V gene's germline CDR1 is GTSNPN and CDR2 SVGIG (reference sequence). The CDR3 nucleotides are TGTGCCTGGAGTGTAGGGGGCTATGGCTACACCTTC. Protein: CAWSVGGYGYTF.

In this sample, this clone turned up once. The chain joins TRBV5-1 to TRBJ1-2, with 9 nucleotides matching TRBD1. Germline CDR1 reads SGHRS; CDR2 reads YFSETQ. V dropped 5 bases and J dropped 8; count of bases not matched to a gene: 7. The CDR3 is 13 amino acids. CDR3 sequence (DNA): TGCGCCAGCAGTCATACAGGGGGCGAAGGCTACACCTTC. Protein product: CASSHTGGEGYTF.

The J gene is TRBJ1-5, the V gene TRBV19; TRBD1 matches at 7 bases. The junction had 11 bases not matched to a gene; V was cut back by 0 bases and J by 0 bases. The CDR3 is made up of 19 amino acids. The germline CDR1 and CDR2 sequences are LNHDA and SQIVND (reference sequence). The CDR3 DNA reads TGTGCCAGTAGTATAGATGATAAAGGGGGCTATTATAGCAATCAGCCCCAGCATTTT. Protein sequence: CASSIDDKGGYYSNQPQHF.

The chain is built from TRBV11-3 and TRBJ1-1; D is perhaps TRBD1 (5 bases). Trimming shortened V by 6 bases and J by 7 bases, and 12 bases separated the two germline ends. There are 12 residues in the CDR3. Germline CDR1 SGHNT, CDR2 YENEEA. The CDR3 sequence: CASSSNQGEAFF. As DNA, the CDR3 is TGTGCCAGCAGTTCAAACCAGGGTGAAGCTTTCTTT.

V is TRBV27 and J is TRBJ2-7; D perhaps matches TRBD2 (5 bases). CDR1 and CDR2 from the germline V gene are MNHEY and SMNVEV (reference sequence). V shed 3 bases and J shed 4 bases, with 7 bases lying between them. The CDR3 contains 12 residues. The CDR3 DNA sequence: TGTGCCAGCAGTTTTGGAGGTTACGAGCAGTACTTC. It codes for CASSFGGYEQYF.

This sequence joins TRBV21-1 and TRBJ2-7; TRBD2, as called in the table, went unchecked against the DNA. TRBV21-1 is shown as a pseudogene. This CDR3 is 14 amino acids long. Here the CDR3 DNA reads TGTGCCAGCAGCAAATTGAGCCGGGGGTCCGAGCAGTACTTC. Residues: CASSKLSRGSEQYF.

The rearrangement uses TRBV25-1 and TRBJ2-3, with 11 bases fitting TRBD1. The CDR3 covers 17 residues. CDR1 MGHDK and CDR2 SYGVNS come from the germline V gene. In nucleotides, the CDR3 is TGTGCTACCACCGACGGGACAGGGGGTCCAAGCACAGATACGCAGTATTTT. Its translation: CATTDGTGGPSTDTQYF.

The gene calls are TRBV4-1 and TRBJ1-4, with TRBD1 matching over 10 bases. This CDR3 contains 21 residues. With V trimmed by 2 bases and J by 6 bases, 21 bases remained unmatched. The germline gives CDR1 MGHRA, CDR2 YSYEKL. The CDR3 loop reads CASSQYLTKLRQGAEHEKLFF. The CDR3 coding sequence is TGCGCCAGCAGCCAATACCTTACCAAACTAAGACAGGGGGCAGAACATGAAAAACTGTTTTTT.

The table lists this clone with a few counts. This chain links TRBV5-1 with TRBJ2-2; TRBD1 matches at 10 bases. The CDR3 has 15 amino acids. J lost 7 bases, V lost 5 bases, and 8 bases had no gene match. Looked up from germline, CDR1 is SGHRS and CDR2 is YFSETQ. This CDR3 reads CASSLRQGASGELFF. CDR3 DNA sequence: TGCGCCAGCAGTCTACGACAGGGGGCTAGCGGGGAGCTGTTTTTT.

The rearrangement uses TRBV5-5 and TRBJ1-4; 7 positions match TRBD1. With V trimmed by 5 bases and J by 8 bases, 9 bases remained unmatched. The germline CDR1 and CDR2 sequences are SGHKS and YYEKEE (reference sequence). This CDR3 has 14 residues. CDR3 sequence reads: CASRPNRGPEKLFF. The CDR3 nucleotides read TGTGCCAGCAGGCCTAACAGGGGACCCGAAAAACTGTTTTTT.

CDR3 in DNA: TGTGCCAGCAGCTCCGGGGGTCAGCCCCAGCATTTT. Translated: CASSSGGQPQHF. The chain carries TRBV7-8 and TRBJ1-5; weak D call: TRBD1 (5 bases). CDR3 size: 12 residues. V lost 4 bases, J lost 6 bases, and 7 bases lay in between. CDR1 SGHVS and CDR2 FQNEAQ come from the germline V gene.

J is TRBJ1-1 and V is TRBV5-1, with D possibly matching TRBD1 (5 bases). The CDR3 contains 14 residues. CDR1 and CDR2 from the germline V gene are SGHRS and YFSETQ. The V end was cut by 0 bases, the J end by 2 bases, with 8 bases between. The CDR3 reads CASSLDRTNTEAFF. CDR3 coding DNA: TGCGCCAGCAGCTTGGACAGGACAAACACTGAAGCTTTCTTT.

The V gene is TRBV2, the J gene TRBJ2-7, with 8 positions matching TRBD1. Germline V gene data show CDR1 as SNHLY and CDR2 as FYNNEI. The CDR3 length is 14 residues. After removal of 5 bases from V and 5 bases from J, the junction contained 8 bases not matched to a gene. This chain's CDR3 is CASSYRTGNHEQYF. Written as DNA, the CDR3 is TGTGCCAGCAGTTATCGGACAGGGAATCACGAGCAGTACTTC.

This clone has only one observation. The genes are TRBV21-1 and TRBJ2-3; the D call TRBD1 from the table was never checked on the DNA. TRBV21-1 is labeled a pseudogene. The CDR3 spans 16 residues. The CDR3 is CASSQHREFRTDTQYF. The CDR3 DNA reads TGTGCCAGCAGCCAGCACAGGGAATTCCGCACAGATACGCAGTATTTT.

This chain links TRBV18 with TRBJ2-7, with D possibly matching TRBD2 (5 bases). The V gene lost 2 bases and the J gene lost 6 bases, with 17 bases spanning the gap. Germline loops: CDR1 KGHSH, CDR2 LQKENI. The CDR3 runs to 15 residues. CDR3 DNA sequence: TGTGCCAGCTCACCAAGGACTGGAAGTAGTAGCGAGCAGTACTTC. Its translation: CASSPRTGSSSEQYF.

The chain joins TRBV6-1 to TRBJ1-6; a possible D gene is TRBD1 (6 bases). Germline CDR1 and CDR2: MNHNS and SASEGT. Trimming pared 4 bases from V and 9 bases from J, leaving 16 bases between. The CDR3 has 15 amino acids. The CDR3 DNA is TGTGCCAGCAGTGTAACCCAGGGGTTTGGTTCACCCCTCCACTTT. Translated, it gives CASSVTQGFGSPLHF.

This chain connects TRBV6-5 to TRBJ2-2; no firm D call. Germline V gene data show CDR1 as MNHEY and CDR2 as SVGAGI. This CDR3 has 14 amino acids. V was shortened by 2 bases and J by 2 bases, with 6 bases between the two germline ends. The CDR3 DNA follows: TGTGCCAGCAGTTACGGTGGCAACACCGGGGAGCTGTTTTTT. This codes for CASSYGGNTGELFF.

The chain couples TRBV19 to TRBJ2-7; 10 bases map to TRBD1. The CDR3 length is 14 residues. The trim removed 3 bases at V and 3 bases at J, leaving 2 bases unmatched. The germline CDR1 and CDR2 sequences are LNHDA and SQIVND (reference sequence). The CDR3 reads CASSMWTGGYEQYF. The DNA for the CDR3 is TGTGCCAGTAGTATGTGGACAGGGGGCTACGAGCAGTACTTC.

The chain combines TRBV15 with TRBJ2-5, with 8 bases matching TRBD2. This CDR3 spans 15 amino acids. Looked up from germline, CDR1 is LNHNV and CDR2 is YYDKDF (reference sequence). V was clipped by 7 bases and J by 5 bases; unmatched bases: 12. The CDR3, as DNA: TGTGCCACCAACCGGGGGGCGGGGGGCAGTGAGACCCAGTACTTC. Its protein product is CATNRGAGGSETQYF.

CDR3 nucleotides: TGTGCCAGCAGGCTGGACATGAGTCCCTCCTACGAGCAGTACTTC. Protein sequence: CASRLDMSPSYEQYF. The chain carries TRBV6-1 and TRBJ2-7; a possible D gene is TRBD1 (5 bases). CDR1 is MNHNS, CDR2 SASEGT, per germline. This CDR3 is built from 15 residues. V lost 6 bases, J lost 0 bases, and 15 bases lay in between.

V gene TRBV27 combines with J gene TRBJ2-1; TRBD2 matches at 13 bases. Germline CDR1 reads MNHEY; CDR2 reads SMNVEV (reference sequence). J lost 8 bases, V lost 5 bases, and 6 bases had no gene match. This CDR3 is 15 amino acids long. CDR3 bases: TGTGCCAGCAGTCCCGGGACTAGCGGGGCCGATGAGCAGTTCTTC. Its translation is CASSPGTSGADEQFF.

The chain is built from TRBV18 and TRBJ2-7, with D unresolved. V dropped 2 bases and J dropped 6 bases, with 8 bases sitting between them. The CDR3 sequence is 12 residues long. The germline V gene has CDR1 KGHSH and CDR2 LQKENI. This CDR3 reads CASSPSRSEQYF. The CDR3 DNA reads TGTGCCAGCTCACCATCTAGAAGCGAGCAGTACTTC.

V is TRBV5-8 and J is TRBJ1-2; tentative D call: TRBD1 (6 bases). This CDR3 is built from 15 residues. Deletions cut 1 base from V and 4 bases from J, with 14 bases between. Germline CDR1 is SGHTS and CDR2 is YDEGEE. CDR3 sequence (DNA): TGTGCCAGCAGCTTGCCACAGGGTTTCGGCTATGGCTACACCTTC. Encoded protein: CASSLPQGFGYGYTF.

The chain is built from TRBV15 and TRBJ1-5, with a tentative D call TRBD1 (5 bases). Per the germline V gene, CDR1 is LNHNV and CDR2 is YYDKDF (reference sequence). V dropped 0 bases and J dropped 3 bases, with 9 bases sitting between them. The CDR3 spans 15 residues. The CDR3, as DNA: TGTGCCACCAGCAGAGATCGACAGTTCAATCAGCCCCAGCATTTT. Amino acids: CATSRDRQFNQPQHF.

The chain combines TRBV10-2 with TRBJ1-3; D gene uncertain. Trimming cost V 6 bases and J 3 bases, with 9 bases left between them. CDR1 WSHSY and CDR2 SAAADI come from the germline V gene. This CDR3 comprises 13 residues. For the CDR3, the DNA is TGCGCCAGCAGCGGGTCGGATGGAAACACCATATATTTT. Its protein product is CASSGSDGNTIYF.